One T cell receptor (beta chain) is described in this entry. Its antigen target is currently unknown. Base-call qualities are not available, and no considerably larger clone is one nucleotide away. This sample is part of a study of control samples from healthy donors and cancer patients (dated by TCRdb to 2018 to 2020). Receptor amplification or capture employed the immunoSEQ multiplex PCR assay. TCRdb's version of the immuneACCESS table is confined to in-frame rearrangements and falls short of the full clone set. An unresolved V gene accounts for under half of the shortfall where checked; the remainder is of unknown origin. This sample comprises 60,000 to 85,000 clones, 92% of them detected only once. The ten largest clones capture more than 5% of the sample. Germline trimming: 6 bases from V, 2 bases from J; junction bases outside gene matches: 0. The germline V gene provides CDR1 KGHDR and CDR2 SFDVKD. From the cysteine up to the phenylalanine, the CDR3 has a length of 14 residues. The read is trimmed to its CDR3 DNA, 42 bases read in frame from base 1.

The sequence was obtained from a woman aged 55-75 years in good health. This chain joins TRBV24-1 to TRBJ2-1; 10 bases in the middle match TRBD2. Input material: blood. The nucleotide sequence reads as follows: TGTGCCACCAGTCTAGCGGGAGCCTACAATGAGCAGTTCTTC. This yields the protein CATSLAGAYNEQFF.